The TCR beta chain described here comes from a study of PD-1 blockade in classical Hodgkin lymphoma (dated by TCRdb to about 2020). General notes on the study: Nivolumab dosing was 3 mg/kg intravenously every 2 weeks, continuing until either disease progression or unacceptable toxicity. The study used CyTOF and TCR beta sequencing to define a peripheral blood immune signature of response to PD-1 blockade in classical Hodgkin lymphoma. Points the paper makes about the study in general: Only a single clinical trial cohort was studied, and what caused the repertoire differences, possibly disease activity or prior therapy, remained undefined. By C4D1, a significant rise was seen in CD4+ TCR diversity but not in CD8+ TCR diversity (p=0.0027 vs p=0.16), and the rise was most apparent among complete responders (p=0.02). Baseline TCR diversity was reported to be lower in newly diagnosed patients than in healthy donors and to be lower still in relapsed/refractory patients. Among trial patients, those achieving complete response had baseline diversity similar to that of newly diagnosed patients, while diversity was significantly lower in partial responders and progressors. Patients starting nivolumab less than 1 year after ASCT had lower diversity and were excluded from later analyses to avoid confounding by immune reconstitution.

The Qiagen DNeasy kit was used to extract genomic DNA from unsorted PBMCs and from the negatively selected CD4+ and CD8+ fractions. Using primers that anneal to V and J segments, immunoSEQ multiplex PCR amplified the TCR beta CDR3 regions. Amplification bias was minimized using a synthetic immune receptor repertoire, and residual bias was removed computationally after sequencing. On the authors' methods: Repertoire diversity was quantified as the Shannon entropy index using custom Python scripts. Unsorted, CD4+ and CD8+ repertoires were analyzed separately, except in combined analyses where CD4+ and CD8+ sequences were merged in silico. A clone counted as expanded when the clone's frequency after treatment rose at least 2-fold relative to C1D1, and clones undetected at baseline were given a pseudocount of 0.5. Singleton clones were defined as clones with 0 or 1 copy at C1D1, and non-singleton clones were defined as clones with 2 or more copies. By matching protein sequences in sorted samples from the same patient, clones expanded in unsorted samples were annotated as CD4+, CD8+ or unknown. Wilcoxon tests were applied to paired samples to test diversity changes from C1D1 to C4D1. Drawn from immuneACCESS, this table holds only the in-frame rearrangements with V and J called that TCRdb kept. Clones are partly lost; checked studies trace under half to an unresolved V gene and leave the rest unexplained. V, J and clone size derive from that table, while D and trimming were established from the DNA sequence. In this sample the table shows some 93,000 clones, around nine tenths of which occur a single time. Less than 3% of the sample comes from the top ten.

CDR1 MNHEY and CDR2 SMNVEV were looked up in the germline V gene (reference sequence). Trimming removed 4 bases from V and 6 bases from J, leaving 18 bases between the germline ends. Including the terminal cysteine and phenylalanine, the CDR3 comprises 15 residues. Only the CDR3 region is kept as DNA, spanning 45 bases read in frame from base 1. In regard to this clone: Its antigen is currently not known. No quality values exist for individual bases; no much larger clone is one base distant.

The time point label here, explained by the study, means: cycle 1 day 1 (C1D1), immediately before nivolumab initiation. Every trial patient had relapsed following autologous stem cell transplantation, and prior brentuximab vedotin exposure was what differed among cohorts A, B and C. The trial cohort was composed of about 54 patients with relapsed/refractory classical Hodgkin lymphoma, for whom complete response, partial response or progressive disease was recorded as best overall response. Trial patients were treated with single-agent nivolumab in the multi-cohort phase II CheckMate 205 trial. Best overall response was determined by an independent review committee according to the 2007 International Working Group response criteria. Trial PBMCs were obtained immediately prior to nivolumab initiation (C1D1) and on therapy at cycle 2 day 1 and cycle 4 day 1. Peripheral blood was collected in 8 mL Vacutainer Cell Preparation Tubes, from which PBMCs were isolated by centrifugation and then cryopreserved.

The sample was peripheral blood mononuclear cells (PBMCs), taken at baseline. This clonotype was obtained from a human donor with classical Hodgkin lymphoma. The V and J genes are TRBV27 and TRBJ1-1, with no confidently assigned D gene. The DNA reads as follows: TGTGCCAGCAGTTGGGCAGCATTTAACCCCGCTGAAGCTTTCTTT. Its amino acids are CASSWAAFNPAEAFF.